The T cell receptor (beta chain) under discussion was sequenced for a study of cytomegalovirus exposure and HLA in healthy donors. Across the whole study: Of all 400 or so donors who were genotyped, about 80% belonged to the Caucasian-associated ancestry cluster.

The study ran its PCR with 60 Vbeta and 13 Jbeta primers. Profiling relied on immunoSEQ multiplex PCR, and the TCRdb table lists in-frame clones only, not all of them. Of approximately 150,000 clones listed, around 79% are singletons. Nobody recorded the CMV serostatus of this donor. The CDR3 has 12 amino acids. With 4 bases removed from V and 1 base from J, the gap between germline ends came to 7 bases. The germline V gene encodes CDR1 SQVTM and CDR2 ANQGSEA. Concerning this clone itself: Its specificity is unknown.

Notes on the study in general: Analyses of presence and absence presupposed an approximately uniform sequencing depth across donors.

Sequences were obtained from PBMCs. This sequence originates from a human donor in good health. The genes are TRBV29-1 and TRBJ2-5; D unclear. As DNA, the CDR3 is TGCAGCGTTGGGAGAAGCCAAGAGACCCAGTACTTC. This encodes CSVGRSQETQYF.